This is a list of T cell receptor beta chains from one sample in a study of CD8 T cells in Susac syndrome. TCRdb re-derived calls from the immunoSEQ multiplex PCR reads in MiXCR, one entry per CDR3 protein. The data contain roughly 180,000 distinct CDR3 sequences, 85% to 95% of them singletons. The sequenced material came from CD4+ T cells from PBMCs. All receptors come from a human donor in good health. Each CDR3 is given with its conserved first and last residue. D genes are given only for firm matches. Expanded clones get a size class; other rows say once, few or many, or leave the size out.

CDR3 length	J gene	clone size	V gene	D gene	CDR3 protein	CDR3 DNA
14	TRBJ2-7	.	TRBV28	.	CASSTQASSYEQYF	TGTGCCAGCAGTACACAGGCGAGCTCCTACGAGCAGTACTTC
15	TRBJ2-7	few	TRBV18	TRBD2	CASSPPGRGNYEQYF	TGTGCCAGCTCACCACCTGGGCGGGGGAACTACGAGCAGTACTTC
12	TRBJ2-7	.	TRBV29-1	.	CSVKGSPYEQYF	TGCAGCGTTAAGGGATCGCCTTACGAGCAGTACTTC
17	TRBJ2-7	.	TRBV6-2/TRBV6-3	TRBD1	CASSYPTQGQATYEQYF	TGTGCCAGCAGTTACCCCACCCAGGGACAGGCCACCTACGAGCAGTACTTC
17	TRBJ2-1	.	TRBV24-1	TRBD1	CATSDSPGQGVSNEQFF	TGTGCCACCAGTGATTCACCGGGACAGGGGGTTAGCAATGAGCAGTTCTTC
15	TRBJ1-2	.	TRBV27	TRBD1	CASTAGQEPYYGYTF	TGTGCCAGCACCGCCGGACAGGAGCCCTACTATGGCTACACCTTC
15	TRBJ2-3	.	TRBV12-3/TRBV12-4	TRBD2	CASSPSGAEGDTQYF	TGTGCCAGCTCCCCGAGCGGGGCGGAGGGAGATACGCAGTATTTT
12	TRBJ2-7	.	TRBV6-2/TRBV6-3	TRBD2	CASGGRIGEQYF	TGTGCCAGCGGCGGGAGGATCGGAGAGCAGTACTTC
18	TRBJ2-6	once	TRBV24-1	TRBD1	CATSDPGQGPSGANVLTF	TGTGCCACCAGTGATCCGGGACAGGGTCCCTCTGGGGCCAACGTCCTGACTTTC
16	TRBJ2-1	.	TRBV5-1	.	CASSLGSPGTGDEQFF	TGCGCCAGCAGCTTGGGGTCTCCGGGAACTGGCGATGAGCAGTTCTTC
14	TRBJ2-7	.	TRBV20-1	TRBD2	CSAGTSGRAHEQYF	TGCAGTGCTGGGACTAGCGGGAGGGCCCACGAGCAGTACTTC
12	TRBJ1-4	.	TRBV29-1	.	CSVQVGREKLFF	TGCAGCGTTCAAGTAGGGCGCGAAAAACTGTTTTTT
14	TRBJ1-3	.	TRBV29-1	.	CSVEDRPMGNTIYF	TGCAGCGTTGAAGATAGGCCCATGGGAAACACCATATATTTT
16	TRBJ1-2	once	TRBV13	TRBD1	CASSLARQGLDYGYTF	TGTGCCAGCAGCTTAGCCCGACAGGGGTTAGACTATGGCTACACCTTC
13	TRBJ2-1	once	TRBV9	.	CASSVVEGHEQFF	TGTGCCAGCAGCGTAGTGGAGGGCCATGAGCAGTTCTTC
13	TRBJ2-7	.	TRBV25-1	TRBD1	CASSNTGGYEQYF	TGTGCCAGCAGTAACACAGGGGGCTACGAGCAGTACTTC
11	TRBJ1-5	.	TRBV20-1	.	CSVMGGQPQHF	TGCAGTGTCATGGGCGGACAGCCCCAGCATTTT